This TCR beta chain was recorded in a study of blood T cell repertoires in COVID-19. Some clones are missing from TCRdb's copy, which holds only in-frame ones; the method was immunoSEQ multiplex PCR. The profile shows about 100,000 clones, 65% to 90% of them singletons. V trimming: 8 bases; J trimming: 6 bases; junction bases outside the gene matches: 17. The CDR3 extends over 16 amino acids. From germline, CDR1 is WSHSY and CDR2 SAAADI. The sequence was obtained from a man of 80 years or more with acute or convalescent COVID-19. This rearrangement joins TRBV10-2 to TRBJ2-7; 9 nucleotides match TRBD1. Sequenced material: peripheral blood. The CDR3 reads CASLLTTGTGSGEQYF. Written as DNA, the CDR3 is TGCGCCAGCCTCCTTACGACCGGGACAGGGTCGGGCGAGCAGTACTTC.